This TCR beta chain was sequenced in a study of cytomegalovirus exposure and HLA in healthy donors. Trimming took 1 base from V and 7 from J; bases not matched to a gene: 1. The CDR3 covers 13 residues. Germline-derived CDR1 and CDR2 are SEHNR and FQNEAQ (reference sequence). Profiled with immunoSEQ multiplex PCR; TCRdb holds only in-frame clones, not every one. The repertoire holds about 78,000 clones, about 95% seen once, with roughly 1.5% in the top ten. The sample taken for sequencing was PBMCs. The chain carries TRBV7-9 and TRBJ1-5, with TRBD1 matching over 7 bases. The receptor's source is a young man in good health and CMV-seropositive. CDR3 loop: CASSLEGAQPQHF. CDR3 nucleotides: TGTGCCAGCAGCTTAGAGGGGGCGCAGCCCCAGCATTTT.